This T cell receptor (beta chain) was profiled in a study of T cell responses to AZD1222 COVID-19 vaccine. Unmatched junction bases numbered 6, after V lost 7 bases and J lost 8 bases. CDR3 length equals 12 residues. Repertoires were generated with immunoSEQ multiplex PCR, while TCRdb's copy carries only in-frame clones and drops some. The table includes approximately 100,000 clones, approximately 91% detected once. V and J are TRBV12-3 or TRBV12-4 and TRBJ1-2; 8 nucleotides match TRBD1. This sequence originates from an adult in good health. This material consisted of peripheral blood, taken on day 0 of AZD1222 vaccination. CDR3 DNA: TGTGCCAGCACCACGGACAGGGAGGGCTACACCTTC. Translation: CASTTDREGYTF.